The 27 T cell receptor beta chains below come from one sample, sequenced in a study of shared clonotypes between healthy human individuals. Naive CD8 cells comprised CD45RO-negative, CCR7-positively selected cells, excluding terminally differentiated effector memory CD45RA+ cells. TCRdb keeps only in-frame clones here, not all; method: immunoSEQ multiplex PCR. This table holds approximately 2,200,000 clones, about 93% found once. Sequences were obtained from naive CD8+ T cells from PBMCs. The receptors shown here come from a man aged 18 to 29 in good health. Some clones in this sample may be carry-over from other donors' samples.

The chain employs TRBV28 and TRBJ1-4; D remains ambiguous. Trimming left V 4 bases short and J 3 bases short, with 12 bases between. The CDR3 is made up of 15 amino acids. Germline V CDR1 and CDR2: MDHEN, SYDVKM. DNA for the CDR3: TGTGCCAGCAGTTGGCAGCGGGGTCCTAATGAAAAACTGTTTTTT. The encoded protein is CASSWQRGPNEKLFF.

V is TRBV15 and J is TRBJ2-1, with 10 bases aligning to TRBD2. This CDR3 region has 18 residues. CDR1 is LNHNV and CDR2 is YYDKDF in the germline V gene (reference sequence). Trimming took 0 bases from V and 3 from J; bases not matched to a gene: 8. The CDR3 region has the DNA TGTGCCACCAGCAGAGATGGGTCTAGCGGGAGCTTCTACAATGAGCAGTTCTTC. This gives the protein CATSRDGSSGSFYNEQFF.

This chain connects TRBV9 to TRBJ2-7; D call uncertain. From germline, CDR1 is SGDLS and CDR2 YYNGEE. This CDR3 spans 15 amino acids. V was shortened by 0 bases and J by 2 bases, with 12 bases between the two germline ends. Written as DNA, the CDR3 is TGTGCCAGCAGCGTAGCCTTTGGGCAAGCCTACGAGCAGTACTTC. The encoded protein is CASSVAFGQAYEQYF.

The genes are TRBV27 and TRBJ2-3; weak D call: TRBD2 (5 bases). The CDR3 consists of 14 residues. The germline CDR1 and CDR2 sequences are MNHEY and SMNVEV (reference sequence). V lost 3 bases, J lost 3 bases, and 10 bases lay in between. CDR3 sequence reads: CASSFLAPTDTQYF. CDR3 nucleotides: TGTGCCAGCAGTTTTTTAGCGCCTACAGATACGCAGTATTTT.

The chain is built from TRBV7-8 and TRBJ2-7; 14 bases fit TRBD2. The CDR3 consists of 14 residues. Trimming at V came to 5 bases and at J to 9 bases, leaving 6 bases not matched to a gene. The germline CDR1 and CDR2 sequences are SGHVS and FQNEAQ. CDR3 DNA: TGTGCCAGCAGCCTGGGACTAGCGGGAGCCGTGCAGTACTTC. Amino acid sequence: CASSLGLAGAVQYF. Full variable domain (remainder filled in from reference TRBV7-8 and TRBJ2-7): GAGVSQSPRYKVAKRGQDVALRCDPISGHVSLFWYQQALGQGPEFLTYFQNEAQLDKSGLPSDRFFAERPEGSVSTLKIQRTQQEDSAVYLCASSLGLAGAVQYFGPGTRLTVT.

The genes are TRBV9 and TRBJ2-1; D unresolved. Between the trimmed V and J ends, which lost 4 bases and 4 bases, there was a span of 18 bases. This CDR3 is 16 amino acids long. Germline CDR1 reads SGDLS; CDR2 reads YYNGEE. In DNA, the CDR3 is TGTGCCAGCAGCCCCGCCGGGCTCCCCCCTTACAATGAGCAGTTCTTC. This codes for CASSPAGLPPYNEQFF.

This sequence joins TRBV30 and TRBJ2-2; 7 nucleotides line up with TRBD2. V shed 2 bases and J 9 bases; nucleotides not matched to a gene: 0. CDR1 and CDR2 from the germline V gene are GTSNPN and SVGIG (reference sequence). CDR3 length: 11 amino acids. CDR3 nucleotide sequence: TGTGCCTGGAGTAGCGGGAGGGAGCTGTTTTTT. Protein product: CAWSSGRELFF.

The table lists this clone with a few counts. This chain connects TRBV5-1 to TRBJ1-2; D is possibly TRBD1 (5 bases). The V end lost 0 bases, the J end lost 8 bases, and 11 bases lay between the germline ends. This CDR3 spans 13 amino acids. Germline V CDR1 and CDR2: SGHRS, YFSETQ. The CDR3 DNA is TGCGCCAGCAGCTTGGGAGGGGCGATCGGCTACACCTTC. This sequence encodes CASSLGGAIGYTF.

Comments on this clone: Within the sample, other DNA sequences also encode this same CDR3. The J gene is TRBJ1-1, the V gene TRBV25-1; TRBD1 matches 8 bases. V shed 6 bases and J 4 bases; nucleotides not matched to a gene: 4. CDR1 and CDR2 from the germline V gene are MGHDK and SYGVNS. The CDR3 is made up of 13 amino acids. The CDR3 DNA sequence: TGTGCCAGCAGGCAGGGGGCGGGCACTGAAGCTTTCTTT. This translates into CASRQGAGTEAFF.

Of note for this clone: Other DNA sequences in the sample encode the same CDR3. This rearrangement joins TRBV27 to TRBJ1-1; D call uncertain. The CDR3 spans 13 residues. Trimming took 2 bases from V and 1 from J, leaving 5 bases between them. CDR1 MNHEY and CDR2 SMNVEV come from the germline V gene (reference sequence). CDR3 in DNA: TGTGCCAGCAGTTTAGGATGGAACACTGAAGCTTTCTTT. Amino acid sequence: CASSLGWNTEAFF.

The V gene is TRBV4-1, the J gene TRBJ2-7; TRBD1 matches 9 bases. J gave up 1 base and V 4 bases, and 5 bases lay outside the gene matches. The length of the CDR3 is 15 residues. The germline V gene has CDR1 MGHRA and CDR2 YSYEKL. CDR3 amino acids: CASSRGGQGSYEQYF. CDR3 DNA: TGCGCCAGCAGCCGCGGGGGACAGGGATCCTACGAGCAGTACTTC.

This sequence joins TRBV11-2 and TRBJ1-4, with 9 bases that match TRBD1. Unmatched junction bases numbered 5, after V lost 1 base and J lost 8 bases. CDR1 and CDR2 from the germline V gene are SGHAT and FQNNGV. The CDR3 length is 15 residues. The DNA of the CDR3 is TGTGCCAGCAGCTTAGTTGGGACAGGGCGAGAAAAACTGTTTTTT. This codes for CASSLVGTGREKLFF.

J is TRBJ2-1 and V is TRBV27; D may be TRBD2 (5 bases). The CDR3 is made up of 14 amino acids. The germline V and J ends were trimmed by 8 bases and 0 bases, with 11 bases remaining between them. Germline V gene lookup returns CDR1 MNHEY and CDR2 SMNVEV (reference sequence). Here the CDR3 DNA reads TGTGCCAGCGGGTTAGACTACTCCTACAATGAGCAGTTCTTC. It encodes CASGLDYSYNEQFF.

A remark on this clone: Other nucleotide sequences from this sample produce the same CDR3. This sequence joins TRBV13 and TRBJ2-3; D not resolved. Germline-derived CDR1 and CDR2 are PRHDT and FYEKMQ (reference sequence). The CDR3 covers 12 residues. V lost 4 bases, J lost 5 bases, and 7 bases lay in between. The chain's CDR3 is CASSSIGDTQYF. The CDR3 region has the DNA TGTGCCAGCAGCTCCATCGGAGATACGCAGTATTTT.

CDR3 residues: CASSPTTSRAPYNEQFF. In nucleotides, the CDR3 is TGTGCCAGCTCACCGACAACCAGCAGGGCCCCCTACAATGAGCAGTTCTTC. The chain couples TRBV18 to TRBJ2-1; perhaps TRBD1 as D (5 bases). The V and J ends lost 3 bases and 2 bases respectively, with 17 bases between them. The CDR3 spans 17 residues. The germline V gene encodes CDR1 KGHSH and CDR2 LQKENI.

This chain connects TRBV7-9 to TRBJ1-1; no clear D gene. With 5 bases removed from V and 0 bases from J, the gap between germline ends came to 13 bases. The germline gives CDR1 SEHNR, CDR2 FQNEAQ (reference sequence). The CDR3 has 15 residues. This chain's CDR3 is CASSPALAMNTEAFF. The CDR3 bases are TGTGCCAGCAGCCCGGCCCTGGCGATGAACACTGAAGCTTTCTTT.

V gene TRBV7-9 combines with J gene TRBJ2-7; a possible D gene is TRBD2 (6 bases). The CDR3 spans 14 residues. Trimming stripped 5 bases from V and 0 bases from J, with 11 bases between. The germline CDR1 and CDR2 sequences are SEHNR and FQNEAQ (reference sequence). The CDR3 nucleotides are TGTGCCAGCAGCGGCGGGGCCTACTCCTACGAGCAGTACTTC. This translates into CASSGGAYSYEQYF.

The V call is TRBV29-1, the J call TRBJ2-1; D unresolved. The CDR3 is made up of 14 amino acids. Trimming took 6 bases from V and 0 from J, leaving 12 bases between them. Germline-derived CDR1 and CDR2 are SQVTM and ANQGSEA. CDR3 region: CSVDGPRSYNEQFF. In nucleotides, the CDR3 is TGCAGCGTCGACGGACCCCGCTCCTACAATGAGCAGTTCTTC.

The rearrangement uses TRBV5-8 and TRBJ1-1, with D tentatively TRBD1 (6 bases). V was cut by 0 bases and J by 6 bases, with 15 bases left in between. The V gene's germline CDR1 is SGHTS and CDR2 YDEGEE. This CDR3 region has 15 residues. CDR3 sequence reads: CASSLEGGRGAEAFF. CDR3 DNA sequence: TGTGCCAGCAGCTTGGAAGGGGGGCGAGGCGCTGAAGCTTTCTTT.

This chain uses TRBV9 with TRBJ2-3; D perhaps matches TRBD1 (6 bases). The length of the CDR3 is 16 residues. The ends were cut back, 4 bases at V and 5 bases at J, with 20 bases in the middle. The germline V gene encodes CDR1 SGDLS and CDR2 YYNGEE. The CDR3 nucleotides read TGTGCCAGCAGCACAGACGGACAGACTGAATTAGATACGCAGTATTTT. Translation: CASSTDGQTELDTQYF.

V gene TRBV7-6 combines with J gene TRBJ2-1; D is perhaps TRBD1 (6 bases). Trimming stripped 4 bases from V and 9 bases from J, with 19 bases between. The length of the CDR3 is 15 residues. CDR1 SGHVS and CDR2 FNYEAQ come from the germline V gene. CDR3 sequence (DNA): TGTGCCAGCAGCTGGTCACAGGGTAATGATTTTGAGCAGTTCTTC. Amino acid sequence: CASSWSQGNDFEQFF.

J is TRBJ1-5 and V is TRBV28; D is ambiguous. Germline V gene lookup returns CDR1 MDHEN and CDR2 SYDVKM. The CDR3 is 13 amino acids. CDR3 coding DNA: TGTGCTGCTAATATTTATAGCAATCAGCCCCAGCATTTT. It yields the protein CAANIYSNQPQHF.

The rearrangement links TRBV29-1 to TRBJ2-5; TRBD2 matches at 10 bases. The CDR3 has 15 residues. Germline CDR1 and CDR2: SQVTM and ANQGSEA. The V segment lost 4 bases and the J segment 5 bases; nucleotides outside the gene matches: 10. As DNA, the CDR3 is TGCAGCGTTGGGAAAGCGGGAGGGTTCAGGGAGACCCAGTACTTC. This sequence encodes CSVGKAGGFRETQYF.

Concerning this clone itself: At the DNA level, this CDR3 is encoded by other sequences in the same sample as well. The rearrangement joins TRBV10-3 to TRBJ1-1; D is possibly TRBD1 (6 bases). Germline lookup yields CDR1 ENHRY and CDR2 SYGVKD. The CDR3 covers 12 residues. V was trimmed by 6 bases and J by 4 bases, leaving 9 bases between them. The CDR3 coding sequence is TGTGCCATCAGAGAAGGGGGCACTGAAGCTTTCTTT. Its translation: CAIREGGTEAFF.

The chain links TRBV14 to TRBJ1-2; tentative D call: TRBD1 (6 bases). The CDR3 contains 15 residues. The V and J ends lost 4 bases and 5 bases respectively, with 17 bases between them. The V gene's germline CDR1 is SGHDN and CDR2 FVKESK. The CDR3 region is CASSPSEAGAYGYTF. The CDR3 nucleotides are TGTGCCAGCAGCCCCTCCGAGGCGGGGGCGTATGGCTACACCTTC. The full variable domain, its missing parts supplied by reference TRBV14 and TRBJ1-2, is EAGVTQFPSHSVIEKGQTVTLRCDPISGHDNLYWYRRVMGKEIKFLLHFVKESKQDESGMPNNRFLAERTGGTYSTLKVQPAELEDSGVYFCASSPSEAGAYGYTFGSGTRLTVV.

This CDR3 reads CASGLPDEQYF. The DNA for the CDR3 is TGCGCCAGCGGACTTCCCGACGAGCAGTACTTC. The chain is built from TRBV4-1 and TRBJ2-7; maybe TRBD2 (5 bases). Germline values: CDR1 MGHRA, CDR2 YSYEKL. CDR3 length: 11 amino acids. V lost 8 bases, J lost 5 bases, and 10 bases lay in between.

This clone was observed a few times. V is TRBV4-3 and J is TRBJ1-4; D is possibly TRBD1 (5 bases). Per the germline V gene, CDR1 is LGHNA and CDR2 is YSLEER. V dropped 6 bases and J dropped 5 bases, with 13 bases sitting between them. The CDR3 runs to 14 residues. The CDR3 nucleotides read TGCGCCAGCAGTCCCGACAGCGGGAATGAAAAACTGTTTTTT. Translated, it gives CASSPDSGNEKLFF.